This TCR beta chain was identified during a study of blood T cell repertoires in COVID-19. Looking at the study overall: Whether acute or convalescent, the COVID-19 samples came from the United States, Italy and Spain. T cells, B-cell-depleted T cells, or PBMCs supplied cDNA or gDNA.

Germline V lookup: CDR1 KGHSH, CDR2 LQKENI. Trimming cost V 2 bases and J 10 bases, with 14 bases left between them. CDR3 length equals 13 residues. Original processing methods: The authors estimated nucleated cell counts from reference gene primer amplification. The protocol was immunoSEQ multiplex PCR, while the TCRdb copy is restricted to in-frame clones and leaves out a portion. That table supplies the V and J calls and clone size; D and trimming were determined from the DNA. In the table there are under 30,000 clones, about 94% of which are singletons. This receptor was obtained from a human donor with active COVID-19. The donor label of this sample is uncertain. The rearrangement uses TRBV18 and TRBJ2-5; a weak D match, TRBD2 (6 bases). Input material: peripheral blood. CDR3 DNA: TGTGCCAGCTCACCAGGACTCTACGGGAGCCAGTACTTC. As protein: CASSPGLYGSQYF. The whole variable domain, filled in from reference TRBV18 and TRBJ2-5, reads NAGVMQNPRHLVRRRGQEARLRCSPMKGHSHVYWYRQLPEEGLKFMVYLQKENIIDESGMPKERFSAEFPKEGPSILRIQQVVRGDSAAYFCASSPGLYGSQYFGPGTRLLVL.